One sample yielded the 24 T cell receptor beta chains listed below, sequenced in a study of regulatory T cells in long-lasting Graves disease. Building of the TCR beta libraries involved iRepertoire HTBI primers and Arm-PCR of CDR3 regions. TCRdb called the multiplex PCR reads again in MiXCR, with one record for every CDR3 protein. The top ten hold around 11% of the sample, which has 550,000 to 600,000 distinct CDR3 sequences, about 16% seen once. Time point specified: newly diagnosed GD, antithyroid drugs for less than 3 months. The TCR library used RNA extracted from PBMCs. These data were also filed under a second study, of T cells in Graves' hyperthyroidism and ophthalmopathy.

Sequencing was performed on peripheral blood mononuclear cells (PBMCs), taken at new diagnosis, from a patient treated with antithyroid drugs. The receptors were sampled from a man younger than 35 with Graves disease.

The CDR3: CASNPGHPVNTEAFF. The CDR3, as DNA: TGTGCCAGCAACCCGGGACACCCAGTGAACACTGAAGCTTTCTTT. The V and J genes are TRBV12-3 or TRBV12-4 and TRBJ1-1, with a weak D call TRBD1 (6 bases). This CDR3 has 15 residues. The V gene lost 7 bases and the J gene lost 0 bases, with 15 bases spanning the gap.

This clonotype was detected ten times or more. The chain carries TRBV20-1 and TRBJ2-1; 10 bases map to TRBD2. The CDR3 spans 16 residues. The germline V gene has CDR1 DFQATT and CDR2 SNEGSKA (reference sequence). The junction had 14 bases not matched to a gene; V was cut back by 5 bases and J by 7 bases. The CDR3 nucleotides read TGCAGTGCTTCCTACGTTAGCGGGAGGTCGGGTAATGAGCAGTTCTTC. Translation gives CSASYVSGRSGNEQFF.

Ten or more counts support this clonotype. The CDR3 region has the DNA TGCAGTGCTAGCTTCTCTCCCCAAGAGACCCAGTACTTC. Its translation is CSASFSPQETQYF. The V gene is TRBV20-1, the J gene TRBJ2-5; the D is unclear. Trimming removed 3 bases from V and 1 base from J, with 9 bases in between. The CDR3 is 13 amino acids. Germline assignment: CDR1 DFQATT and CDR2 SNEGSKA (reference sequence).

This clonotype was counted ten times or more. The chain couples TRBV12-3 or TRBV12-4 to TRBJ2-2, with D tentatively TRBD2 (6 bases). The CDR3 consists of 13 residues. V lost 10 bases to trimming and J lost 1 base, with 10 bases between them. CDR3 amino acids: CATGGGNTGELFF. The CDR3 region has the DNA TGTGCCACCGGGGGAGGGAACACCGGGGAGCTGTTTTTT.

The chain links TRBV20-1 to TRBJ1-1; 10 bases line up with TRBD1. Germline CDR1 and CDR2: DFQATT and SNEGSKA (reference sequence). V lost 3 bases to trimming and J lost 4 bases; unmatched junction nucleotides: 2. CDR3 length: 13 residues. The chain's CDR3 is CSARGQGSTEAFF. CDR3 sequence (DNA): TGCAGTGCTAGGGGACAGGGGTCCACTGAAGCTTTCTTT.

In nucleotides, the CDR3 is TGCAGCGCTAAGACAGGGGGGATCTATGGCTACACCTTC. Encoded protein: CSAKTGGIYGYTF. The chain couples TRBV29-1 to TRBJ1-2; 9 bases match TRBD1. CDR1 and CDR2 from the germline V gene are SQVTM and ANQGSEA. The CDR3 sequence is 13 residues long. The V and J ends lost 7 bases and 4 bases, in that order; junction bases with no gene match: 7.

The chain employs TRBV14 and TRBJ2-7; D unresolved. Trimming stripped 0 bases from V and 0 bases from J, with 9 bases between. The germline V gene has CDR1 SGHDN and CDR2 FVKESK. There are 15 residues in the CDR3. As DNA, the CDR3 is TGTGCCAGCAGCCAAGATCGCAGTTCCTCCTACGAGCAGTACTTC. This translates into CASSQDRSSSYEQYF.

This clonotype was recorded many times. This chain links TRBV5-1 with TRBJ2-1, with D possibly being TRBD2 (7 bases). There are 16 residues in the CDR3. Germline CDR1 reads SGHRS; CDR2 reads YFSETQ. V lost 0 bases to trimming and J lost 9 bases, with 19 bases between them. CDR3 sequence: CASSLGGGPRAGEQFF. As DNA, the CDR3 is TGCGCCAGCAGCTTGGGGGGGGGCCCCCGGGCGGGTGAGCAGTTCTTC. Variable domain in full (rest from reference TRBV5-1 and TRBJ2-1): KAGVTQTPRYLIKTRGQQVTLSCSPISGHRSVSWYQQTPGQGLQFLFEYFSETQRNKGNFPGRFSGRQFSNSRSEMNVSTLELGDSALYLCASSLGGGPRAGEQFFGPGTRLTVL.

The chain links TRBV30 to TRBJ2-1; 10 bases fit TRBD1. V was clipped by 4 bases and J by 8 bases; unmatched bases: 8. Germline CDR1 and CDR2: GTSNPN and SVGIG (reference sequence). The CDR3 contains 14 residues. CDR3 in DNA: TGTGCCTGGAAATGGACAGGGGGGAGGGATGAGCAGTTCTTC. Encoded protein: CAWKWTGGRDEQFF. Filled out from reference TRBV30 and TRBJ2-1, the complete variable domain reads SQTIHQWPATLVQPVGSPLSLECTVEGTSNPNLYWYRQAAGRGLQLLFYSVGIGQISSEVPQNLSASRPQDRQFILSSKKLLLSDSGFYLCAWKWTGGRDEQFFGPGTRLTVL.

This clonotype showed up just a few times. This chain links TRBV10-3 with TRBJ2-3; D not resolved. Between the trimmed V and J ends, which lost 0 bases and 3 bases, there was a span of 7 bases. CDR1 and CDR2 from the germline V gene are ENHRY and SYGVKD. The CDR3 has 14 residues. The CDR3 DNA sequence: TGTGCCATCAGTGAGTCGCTCTCTACAGATACGCAGTATTTT. Its translation: CAISESLSTDTQYF.

This clonotype was counted only a few times. The chain links TRBV20-1 to TRBJ2-7, with TRBD2 as a possible D gene (6 bases). This CDR3 has 15 amino acids. CDR1 and CDR2 (germline): DFQATT, SNEGSKA (reference sequence). V was pared by 0 bases and J by 6 bases, with 18 bases between. Written as DNA, the CDR3 is TGCAGTGCTAGAGATCCAGTAGTAGCGGTGGGCGAGCAGTACTTC. Translating gives CSARDPVVAVGEQYF.

Many counts were recorded for this clonotype. This sequence joins TRBV30 and TRBJ2-7; D may be TRBD1 (6 bases). The CDR3 has 15 residues. V lost 2 bases and J 0 bases, leaving 14 bases between the germline ends. The V gene's germline CDR1 is GTSNPN and CDR2 SVGIG (reference sequence). The CDR3 here is CAWSTETGPSYEQYF. As DNA, the CDR3 is TGTGCCTGGAGTACAGAGACAGGTCCCTCCTACGAGCAGTACTTC. Complete variable domain (other parts from reference TRBV30 and TRBJ2-7): SQTIHQWPATLVQPVGSPLSLECTVEGTSNPNLYWYRQAAGRGLQLLFYSVGIGQISSEVPQNLSASRPQDRQFILSSKKLLLSDSGFYLCAWSTETGPSYEQYFGPGTRLTVT.

The CDR3 protein is CASSSTHRGVYEQYF. DNA for the CDR3: TGTGCCAGCAGTTCCACACACAGGGGTGTGTACGAGCAGTACTTC. The chain uses TRBV27 and TRBJ2-7; 7 bases fit TRBD1. V was pared by 4 bases and J by 4 bases, with 10 bases of the junction left unmatched. CDR3 length equals 15 residues. Per germline, CDR1 MNHEY and CDR2 SMNVEV (reference sequence).

This clonotype was seen only a few times. The genes are TRBV10-2 and TRBJ2-2, with TRBD2 matching over 10 bases. The CDR3 totals 16 residues. CDR1 is WSHSY, CDR2 SAAADI, per germline. The trim removed 6 bases at V and 5 bases at J, leaving 9 bases unmatched. As DNA, the CDR3 is TGCGCCAGCAGGCCCTCAGCGGGAGGGCAAACCGGGGAGCTGTTTTTT. Amino acid sequence: CASRPSAGGQTGELFF.

At least ten counts were recorded for this clonotype. The chain recombines TRBV18 with TRBJ1-1; D is ambiguous. Per the germline V gene, CDR1 is KGHSH and CDR2 is LQKENI. This CDR3 region has 13 residues. The ends were cut back, 3 bases at V and 5 bases at J, with 10 bases in the middle. The CDR3 loop is CASSPGPKTEAFF. CDR3 in DNA: TGTGCCAGCTCACCCGGACCGAAAACTGAAGCTTTCTTT.

This clonotype has more than one count but fewer than ten. J is TRBJ2-7 and V is TRBV6-2 or TRBV6-3; a weak D match, TRBD1 (5 bases). The germline CDR1 and CDR2 sequences are MNHEY and SVGEGT. CDR3 size: 16 residues. V lost 4 bases and J lost 0, with 16 bases in between. Written as DNA, the CDR3 is TGTGCCAGCAGTTTAAATCCAGGGTATGGCTCCTACGAGCAGTACTTC. Its translation: CASSLNPGYGSYEQYF.

The chain recombines TRBV5-6 with TRBJ1-6, with unresolved D. The germline CDR1 and CDR2 sequences are SGHDT and YYEEEE. The CDR3 contains 13 residues. Deletions cut 4 bases from V and 4 bases from J, with 6 bases between. The CDR3 reads CASSRPYNSPLHF. The CDR3, as DNA: TGTGCCAGCAGCCGACCATATAATTCACCCCTCCACTTT.

This clonotype was counted a few times. The gene calls are TRBV19 and TRBJ1-5, with D uncertain. This CDR3 spans 16 amino acids. Germline V gives CDR1 LNHDA, CDR2 SQIVND (reference sequence). V gave up 3 bases and J gave up 4 bases, with 16 bases separating them. In nucleotides, the CDR3 is TGTGCCAGTAGTATCATCAATGGGATCGGGAATCAGCCCCAGCATTTT. It translates to CASSIINGIGNQPQHF. The variable domain in full, with the rest retrieved from reference TRBV19 and TRBJ1-5, is DGGITQSPKYLFRKEGQNVTLSCEQNLNHDAMYWYRQDPGQGLRLIYYSQIVNDFQKGDIAEGYSVSREKKESFPLTVTSAQKNPTAFYLCASSIINGIGNQPQHFGDGTRLSIL.

The rearrangement links TRBV20-1 to TRBJ2-7, with D unresolved. The CDR3 has 14 amino acids. Germline loops: CDR1 DFQATT, CDR2 SNEGSKA (reference sequence). Trimming stripped 0 bases from V and 2 bases from J, with 11 bases between. Written as DNA, the CDR3 is TGCAGTGCTAGAGATTTACAGTCAACCTACGAGCAGTACTTC. Encoded protein: CSARDLQSTYEQYF.

This clonotype was counted ten times or more. The V and J genes are TRBV28 and TRBJ2-7; 8 nucleotides line up with TRBD1. V shed 4 bases and J 0 bases; nucleotides not matched to a gene: 5. The germline CDR1 and CDR2 sequences are MDHEN and SYDVKM. This CDR3 spans 15 amino acids. CDR3 in amino acids: CASSSYRGSSYEQYF. The CDR3 coding sequence is TGTGCCAGCAGTTCCTACAGGGGGAGCTCCTACGAGCAGTACTTC. Looking up the rest from reference TRBV28 and TRBJ2-7 gives the full variable domain: DVKVTQSSRYLVKRTGEKVFLECVQDMDHENMFWYRQDPGLGLRLIYFSYDVKMKEKGDIPEGYSVSREKKERFSLILESASTNQTSMYLCASSSYRGSSYEQYFGPGTRLTVT.

Comments on this clonotype: The likely explanation is a read error, given a far larger clone one base away. The rearrangement links TRBV12-3 or TRBV12-4 to TRBJ2-1; D is perhaps TRBD2 (7 bases). The CDR3 length is 15 residues. Trimming took off 2 bases at V and 10 bases at J, with 18 bases between the two ends. The CDR3 spells CASSLSRGLRYEQFF. Written as DNA, the CDR3 is TGTGCCAGCAGTTTATCGCGGGGGCTTAGGTACGAGCAGTTCTTC.

This sequence joins TRBV6-5 and TRBJ1-4; D ambiguous. In germline, CDR1 is MNHEY, CDR2 SVGAGI. V lost 0 bases to trimming and J lost 4 bases, with 9 bases between them. The CDR3 loop spans 15 amino acids. The CDR3 bases are TGTGCCAGCAGTTACTCGGGAGACAATAATGAAAAACTGTTTTTT. It translates to CASSYSGDNNEKLFF.

In its sample, this clonotype was seen many times. The CDR3, as DNA: TGTGCCAGCAGCCAAGTTACGGGAGGGGCCTACGAGCAGTACTTC. It specifies CASSQVTGGAYEQYF. The chain carries TRBV3-1 and TRBJ2-7; 8 nucleotides agree with TRBD2. There are 15 residues in the CDR3. J gave up 2 bases and V 1 base, and 4 bases lay outside the gene matches. Germline lookup yields CDR1 LGHDT and CDR2 YNNKEL (reference sequence).

The rearrangement links TRBV4-1 to TRBJ1-2; D remains ambiguous. The V and J ends lost 1 base and 0 bases respectively, with 9 bases between them. CDR1 and CDR2 from the germline V gene are MGHRA and YSYEKL. This CDR3 has 15 amino acids. The CDR3 DNA reads as TGCGCCAGCAGCCAAGGGCCGGGGACTAACTATGGCTACACCTTC. It translates to CASSQGPGTNYGYTF.